This T cell receptor beta chain is drawn from a study of cytomegalovirus exposure and HLA in healthy donors. Study context: The 110 or so validation repertoires used the same platform as the 650 to 800 first-cohort repertoires, a later analysis reported. General study points: Some TCR beta chains (164 of them) were listed as cytomegalovirus-associated.

Trimming removed 0 bases from V and 0 bases from J, with 10 bases in between. Germline V gene lookup returns CDR1 ENHRY and CDR2 SYGVKD. There are 16 residues in the CDR3. Clones were read by immunoSEQ multiplex PCR, and TCRdb kept only the in-frame ones, dropping some. The data contain 280,000 or so clones, 85% to 90% of them singletons. This clone was detected once. Its antigen remains unidentified. This chain uses TRBV10-3 with TRBJ2-3; D remains ambiguous. This TCR was sampled from a woman between 18 and 29 years old in good health and CMV-seronegative. Specimen: PBMCs. This CDR3 is CAISESGSHSTDTQYF. The DNA of the CDR3 is TGTGCCATCAGTGAGTCTGGCAGTCATAGCACAGATACGCAGTATTTT.